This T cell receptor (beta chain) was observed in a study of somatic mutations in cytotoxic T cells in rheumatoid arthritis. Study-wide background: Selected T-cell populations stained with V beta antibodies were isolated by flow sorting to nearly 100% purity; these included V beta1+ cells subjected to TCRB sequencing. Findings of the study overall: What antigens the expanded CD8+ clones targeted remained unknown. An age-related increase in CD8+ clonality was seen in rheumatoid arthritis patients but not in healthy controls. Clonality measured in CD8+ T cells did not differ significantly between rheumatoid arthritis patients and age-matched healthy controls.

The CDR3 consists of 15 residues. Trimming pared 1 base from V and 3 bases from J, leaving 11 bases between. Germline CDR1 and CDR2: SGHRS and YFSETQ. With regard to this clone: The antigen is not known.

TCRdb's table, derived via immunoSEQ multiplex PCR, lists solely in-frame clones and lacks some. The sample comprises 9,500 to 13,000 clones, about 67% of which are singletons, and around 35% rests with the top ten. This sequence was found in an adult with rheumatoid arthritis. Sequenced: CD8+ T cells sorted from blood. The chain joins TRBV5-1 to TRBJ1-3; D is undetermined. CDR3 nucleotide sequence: TGCGCCAGCAGCTTGTCCGTATCTAGTGGAAACACCATATATTTT. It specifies CASSLSVSSGNTIYF.